This TCR beta chain was identified during a study of regulatory T cells in long-lasting Graves disease (dated by TCRdb to about 2021). In the study overall: Antithyroid drugs had been taken for less than 3 months by newly diagnosed Graves' disease patients. This study used TCR sequencing and RNA sequencing of peripheral blood to compare persistent Graves' disease patients against newly diagnosed Graves' disease patients. The study took place in China and was registered as a clinical trial. A total of some 35 samples underwent TCR sequencing, from about 13 patients with persistent Graves' disease and 20 patients with newly diagnosed Graves' disease.

The time point label, read with the paper, signifies: newly diagnosed GD, antithyroid drugs for less than 3 months. For both TCR sequencing and RNA sequencing, RNA was extracted from PBMCs in TRIzol. Graves' disease was diagnosed according to American Thyroid Association guidelines. The patients came from an endocrinology department in Xi'an, China. Each patient gave roughly 10 milliliters of peripheral blood, collected in an EDTA anticoagulant tube. Ficoll Paque Plus density gradient separation was used to isolate PBMCs, and no further T cell sorting was performed. RNA quality was checked with an Agilent 2100 Bioanalyzer and agarose gel, and concentration with a NanoDrop 2000. V is trimmed back by 3 bases and J by 1 base, and the junction contains 6 bases that no gene match accounts for. According to the germline V gene (reference sequence), CDR1 reads MNHEY and CDR2 reads SMNVEV. Reading from cysteine to phenylalanine, the CDR3 counts 16 amino acids. The DNA shown is the 48-base CDR3, in frame from base 1.

In this sample, this clonotype turned up many times. There is no known antigen for this receptor. Base-call qualities are not available, and no considerably larger clone is one nucleotide away. What the study reported, not specific to this receptor: Sequencing and analysis were restricted to the TCR beta chain. More public clonotypes were shared among persistent patients (roughly 2,700) than among newly diagnosed patients (more than 950). Peripheral blood alone was examined, since thyroid tissue, which constituted the primary lesion, could not be accessed. Persistent Graves' disease patients showed lower TCR Shannon entropy and fewer highly expanded clones than newly diagnosed patients, suggesting clonal expansion. As a limitation, the authors acknowledged that the small sample size may reduce accuracy. Persistent disease showed preferential use of TRBV28, TRBJ1-2 and TRBJ2-5, whereas newly diagnosed disease favored TRBV20-1 and TRBJ2-1.

Receptors were amplified or captured by multiplex PCR. For sequencing, an Illumina HiSeq 4000 was employed. TCR beta libraries were built with iRepertoire HTBI primers and Arm-PCR amplification of CDR3 regions. Before sequencing, the PCR products went through gel purification. The original methods were these. Across samples, around 58 TRBV and 15 or so TRBJ segments were identified and used for gene usage analysis of CDR3 amino acid clonotypes. Filtered high-quality paired reads were merged into contigs using COPE and FqMerger. BLAST was used to align contigs to IMGT TRBV, TRBD and TRBJ reference genes, with CDR3 defined following IMGT. Any clonotype with a frequency above 0.1% was classified as a highly expanded clone. Shannon entropy was used to measure repertoire diversity, and the Gini coefficient was used to measure V-J evenness. A clonotype found in more than one individual was treated as public. TCRdb cleaned the public reads at Q25 with fastp, built clones with MiXCR and kept in-frame beta chains. Every entry covers one CDR3 protein and lists the most common genes and DNA from its rows. The V and J calls shown here were made by TCRdb, not taken from the authors' results. This sample is represented by around 250,000 distinct CDR3 sequences; 20% to 25% of them were singletons. Clones ranked in the top ten supply 14% of the sample.

The chain is encoded by TRBV27 joined to TRBJ2-3, with 8 bases in between that match TRBD2. The clonotype originates from a female donor with Graves disease. The sample was peripheral blood mononuclear cells (PBMCs), taken at new diagnosis, from a patient treated with antithyroid drugs. The DNA is as follows: TGTGCCAGCAGTTTGGGGTTCGGGAGGGGCACAGATACGCAGTATTTT. Translated, it reads CASSLGFGRGTDTQYF.